This TCR beta chain emerged from a study of T cells after yellow fever vaccination. General study results and limits: The study re-detected most primary-vaccination clones after the booster (roughly 96% CD4, approximately 88% CD8). Peak timing came faster in the weaker secondary response, day 5 versus 15.

On this clonotype: The antigen is undetermined.

Conversion of TCR transcripts into cDNA relied on 5'RACE template switching, which added a universal primer site and UMIs. Via MiXCR, TCRdb re-called the 5' RACE reads, giving one row per CDR3 protein. The repertoire includes roughly 400,000 distinct CDR3 sequences, around 20% of them detected once, and roughly a sixth sits in the top ten. The trim removed 5 bases at V and 3 bases at J, leaving 7 bases unmatched. The CDR3 contains 15 residues. Germline V gene lookup returns CDR1 ENHRY and CDR2 SYGVKD. The specimen comprised PBMCs, sampled before the yellow fever booster vaccination. The sequence was obtained from a man between 18 and 35 years old who received the YFV17D yellow fever vaccine. This chain links TRBV10-3 with TRBJ1-1; 9 positions agree with TRBD1. CDR3 residues: CAISMGQGGDTEAFF. The CDR3 nucleotides are TGTGCCATCAGTATGGGACAGGGTGGGGACACTGAAGCTTTCTTT.